This entry describes one T cell receptor (beta chain). Its recognized antigen is unknown. No base quality information exists; no much larger clone differs at one position. This sample was taken from a study of regulatory T cells in long-lasting Graves disease (dated by TCRdb to 2020 to 2023). About the full investigation: Antithyroid drugs had been taken for less than 3 months by newly diagnosed Graves' disease patients. Peripheral blood TCR sequencing and RNA sequencing compared persistent Graves' disease patients with newly diagnosed Graves' disease patients. The study was conducted in China and was registered as a clinical trial. TCR sequencing covered about 13 persistent and roughly 20 newly diagnosed Graves' disease patients, around 33 samples in total. Beyond this particular receptor, the publication reports: TRBV28, TRBJ1-2 and TRBJ2-5 were preferentially used in persistent disease, while TRBV20-1 and TRBJ2-1 were favored in newly diagnosed disease. Persistent patients shared more public clonotypes among themselves (roughly 2,700) than newly diagnosed patients did (approximately 970). Lower TCR Shannon entropy and fewer highly expanded clones were observed in persistent Graves' disease patients than in newly diagnosed patients, which suggested clonal expansion. The authors noted that the small sample size was a limitation that may lower accuracy. Peripheral blood alone was examined, since thyroid tissue, which constituted the primary lesion, could not be accessed. Only the TCR beta chain was sequenced and analyzed.

The library was prepared using multiplex PCR. These reads were obtained on an Illumina HiSeq 4000. iRepertoire HTBI primers and Arm-PCR amplification of CDR3 regions were used to construct TCR beta libraries. Before sequencing, the PCR products went through gel purification. The authors' pipeline ran thus. Gene usage analysis of CDR3 amino acid clonotypes relied on the 60 or so TRBV and around 14 TRBJ segments identified across samples. Filtered high-quality paired reads were merged into contigs using COPE and FqMerger. BLAST was used to align contigs to IMGT TRBV, TRBD and TRBJ reference genes, and CDR3 was defined according to IMGT. Highly expanded clones were defined as clonotypes with a frequency above 0.1%. Shannon entropy was used to measure repertoire diversity, and the Gini coefficient was used to measure V-J evenness. Public clonotypes were defined as clonotypes shared by more than one individual. Through fastp at Q25 and MiXCR, TCRdb rebuilt clones from the public reads, retaining in-frame beta chains. Each record represents a unique CDR3 protein, reported with the most common genes and DNA among its rows. The V and J calls were not made by the authors but by TCRdb's processing. This sample has 420,000 or so distinct CDR3 sequences in its table, and about a sixth of those were observed once. The biggest ten clones account for roughly 23% of the sample.

The CDR3 starts with the cysteine, ends with the phenylalanine, and has 12 residues. The entry retains the CDR3 DNA only, 36 bases that are in frame from base 1. Trimming costs V 2 bases and J 9 bases, and their ends lie 8 bases apart. Reading the label with the study, this specimen's time point is: newly diagnosed GD, antithyroid drugs for less than 3 months. For both TCR sequencing and RNA sequencing, RNA was extracted from PBMCs using TRIzol. The diagnosis of Graves' disease was made according to American Thyroid Association guidelines. Recruitment of patients was carried out at an endocrinology department in Xi'an, China. Each patient gave approximately 8.8 milliliters of peripheral blood, collected in an EDTA anticoagulant tube. PBMCs were isolated by Ficoll Paque Plus density gradient separation without further T cell sorting. An Agilent 2100 Bioanalyzer and agarose gel were used to check RNA quality, and a NanoDrop 2000 was used to measure RNA concentration.

The data also belong to a second study, concerning T cells in Graves' hyperthyroidism and ophthalmopathy. The second study, in turn, reports: Stable Graves' hyperthyroidism was defined as the absence of progression to ophthalmopathy over 18 months of follow-up. Hyperthyroidism patients were newly diagnosed, with disease duration under 2 months, and aged 18 to 65 years. Exclusion was applied to patients with uncontrolled infections, other autoimmune diseases, pregnancy or lactation. Clinical symptoms, serum thyroxine and TRAb, thyroid ultrasound, and orbital computed tomography formed the basis for the diagnoses. For the first round of RT-PCR on the TCR CDR3, the HTBI primer set was used together with the Qiagen OneStep RT-PCR kit. Most expanded thyroid clonotypes (frequency above 0.001) were also detected in blood, a finding suggesting that blood repertoires may reflect thyroid immune responses. Ophthalmopathy was separated from stable hyperthyroidism by a 13 V-J signature model, with about 88% sensitivity and approximately 81% specificity obtained in cross-validation and 80%/75% obtained in testing. In validation, the model predicted progression to ophthalmopathy with roughly 70% sensitivity and 72.22% specificity, a median of about 6 months before onset. TCR V-J signatures able to tell the groups apart were searched for in a discovery cohort of 100 patients, of whom roughly 42 had Graves' ophthalmopathy and 57 had stable Graves' hyperthyroidism. Whether ophthalmopathy could be predicted prospectively was tested in an independent validation cohort made up of under 20 hyperthyroidism patients plus 17 patients who later progressed to ophthalmopathy. The 75 to 100 discovery patients were divided at random into training and test sets in a 7:3 ratio. Thyroid tissue and blood T-cell repertoires from about six Graves' hyperthyroidism patients were also compared in the study. After sampling, hyperthyroidism patients received methimazole starting at 30 mg daily, and ophthalmopathy patients received high-dose intravenous methylprednisolone. Libraries were constructed in a second round of multiplex PCR, after which size selection and purification were carried out. The libraries were sequenced on an Illumina HiSeq2000 using paired-end 100 bp reads. SOAPnuke was used to process the raw data, removing reads that contained adapters or uncalled bases, had a mean Phred below 15, or lacked an exact match to the constant primer or identifier. COPE v1.2.5 was used to merge the high-quality paired reads, and each unique nucleotide sequence was defined as a clonotype. MiTCR v1.1 was used to align the clonotypes against IMGT TRBV, TRBD and TRBJ reference segments. Only V-J combinations with frequency above 0.0001, covering about 99% of repertoires, were analysed. The TCS score was defined as the ratio of F50 (clonal expansion) to E x V (chaos), calculated using BLOSUM62-based TCRdist between CDR3 peptides within each V-J. Welch's t-statistics and random forest reduced fewer than 550 V-J features to 13, which were used in a naive Bayes classifier (R e1071). Sample size was not statistically predetermined, and blinding of investigators to group allocation was not performed. According to the paper, TCR Vbeta CDR3 sequencing was carried out on over 130 peripheral blood samples, which came from under 50 ophthalmopathy, around 74 hyperthyroidism and approximately 17 progressor patients.

The sequence came from a woman between 18 and 29 years old with Graves disease. Donor details come from another sample of the same person, matched by shared clones. The V gene is TRBV12-3 or TRBV12-4 and the J gene is TRBJ1-5, with an unclear D gene assignment. Sequencing was performed on peripheral blood mononuclear cells (PBMCs), taken at new diagnosis, from a patient treated with antithyroid drugs. DNA sequence: TGTGCCAGCAGTTTAACACTGGGGCCCCAGCATTTT. This is translated as CASSLTLGPQHF.